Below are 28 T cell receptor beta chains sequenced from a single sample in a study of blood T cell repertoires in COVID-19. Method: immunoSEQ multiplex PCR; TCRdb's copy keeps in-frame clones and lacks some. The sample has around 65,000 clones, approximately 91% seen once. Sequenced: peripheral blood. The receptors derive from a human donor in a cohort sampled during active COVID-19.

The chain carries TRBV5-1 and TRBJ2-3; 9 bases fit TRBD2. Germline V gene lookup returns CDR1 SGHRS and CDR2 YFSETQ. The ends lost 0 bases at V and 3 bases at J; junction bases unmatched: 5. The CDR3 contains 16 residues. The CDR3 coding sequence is TGCGCCAGCAGCTTGGTAGCGGGAGTAGGGACAGATACGCAGTATTTT. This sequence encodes CASSLVAGVGTDTQYF.

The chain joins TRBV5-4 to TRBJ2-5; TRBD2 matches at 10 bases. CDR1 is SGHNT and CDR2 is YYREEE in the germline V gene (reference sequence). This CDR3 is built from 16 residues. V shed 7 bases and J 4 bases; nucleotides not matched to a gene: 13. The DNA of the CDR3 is TGTGCCAGCCTTATGAGAGCGGGAGGGCGAGGAGAGACCCAGTACTTC. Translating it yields CASLMRAGGRGETQYF.

In DNA, the CDR3 is TGTGCCAGCAGCGAGTTCGGGACAGCTAACTATGGCTACACCTTC. The encoded protein is CASSEFGTANYGYTF. V usage is TRBV7-2 and J usage is TRBJ1-2; TRBD1 agrees at 7 bases. The CDR3 extends over 15 amino acids. CDR1 and CDR2 from the germline V gene are SGHTA and FQGNSA. The V segment lost 5 bases and the J segment 0 bases; nucleotides outside the gene matches: 6.

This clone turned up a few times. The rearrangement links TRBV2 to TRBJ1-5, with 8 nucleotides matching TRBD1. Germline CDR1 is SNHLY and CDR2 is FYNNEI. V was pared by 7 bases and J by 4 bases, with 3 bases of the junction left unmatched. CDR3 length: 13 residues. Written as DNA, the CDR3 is TGTGCCAGCAAGGGGACAGGTAATCAGCCCCAGCATTTT. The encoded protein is CASKGTGNQPQHF.

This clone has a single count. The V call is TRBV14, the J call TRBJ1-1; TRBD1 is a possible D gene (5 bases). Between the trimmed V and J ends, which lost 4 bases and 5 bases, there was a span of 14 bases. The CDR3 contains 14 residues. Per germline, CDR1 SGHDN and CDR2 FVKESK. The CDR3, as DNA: TGTGCCAGCAGCCTAAGGGGTGGACGGACTGAAGCTTTCTTT. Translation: CASSLRGGRTEAFF.

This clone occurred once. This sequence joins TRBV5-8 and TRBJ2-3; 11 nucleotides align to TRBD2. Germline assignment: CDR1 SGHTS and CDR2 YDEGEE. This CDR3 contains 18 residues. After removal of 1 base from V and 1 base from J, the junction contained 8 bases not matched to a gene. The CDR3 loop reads CASSLTSGSIPGTDTQYF. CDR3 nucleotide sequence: TGTGCCAGCAGCTTGACTAGCGGGAGTATTCCCGGCACAGATACGCAGTATTTT.

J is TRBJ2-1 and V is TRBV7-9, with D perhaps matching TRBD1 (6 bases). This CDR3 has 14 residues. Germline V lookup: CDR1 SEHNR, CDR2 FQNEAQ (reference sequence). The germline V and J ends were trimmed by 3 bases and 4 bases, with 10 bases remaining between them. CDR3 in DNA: TGTGCCAGCAGCTTCACGCAGGGGTACAATGAGCAGTTCTTC. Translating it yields CASSFTQGYNEQFF. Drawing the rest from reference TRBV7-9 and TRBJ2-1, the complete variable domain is DTGVSQNPRHKITKRGQNVTFRCDPISEHNRLYWYRQTLGQGPEFLTYFQNEAQLEKSRLLSDRFSAERPKGSFSTLEIQRTEQGDSAMYLCASSFTQGYNEQFFGPGTRLTVL.

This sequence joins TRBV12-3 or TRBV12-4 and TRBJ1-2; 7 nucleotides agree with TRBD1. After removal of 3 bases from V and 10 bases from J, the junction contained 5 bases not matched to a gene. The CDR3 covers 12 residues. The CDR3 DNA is TGTGCCAGCAGTTTCAGACAGGGCGTCTACACCTTC. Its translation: CASSFRQGVYTF.

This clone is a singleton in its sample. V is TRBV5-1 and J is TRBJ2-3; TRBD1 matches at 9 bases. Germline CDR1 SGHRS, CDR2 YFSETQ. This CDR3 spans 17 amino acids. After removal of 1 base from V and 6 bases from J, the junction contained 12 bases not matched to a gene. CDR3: CASSLRGGQGGGDTQYF. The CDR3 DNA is TGCGCCAGCAGCTTGAGAGGGGGACAGGGTGGCGGGGATACGCAGTATTTT.

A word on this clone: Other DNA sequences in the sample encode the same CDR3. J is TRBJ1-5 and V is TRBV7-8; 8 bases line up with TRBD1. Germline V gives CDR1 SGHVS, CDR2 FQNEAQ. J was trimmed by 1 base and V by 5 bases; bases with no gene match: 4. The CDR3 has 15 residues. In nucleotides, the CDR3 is TGTGCCAGCAGCCTGGACAGGGCGAGCAATCAGCCCCAGCATTTT. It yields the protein CASSLDRASNQPQHF.

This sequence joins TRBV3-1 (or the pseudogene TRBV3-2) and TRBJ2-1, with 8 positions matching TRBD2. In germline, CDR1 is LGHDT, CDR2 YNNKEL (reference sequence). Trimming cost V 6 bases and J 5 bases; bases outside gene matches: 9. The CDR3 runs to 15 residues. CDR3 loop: CASSLAGRGDNEQFF. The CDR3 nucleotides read TGTGCCAGCAGTTTAGCGGGGAGGGGGGACAATGAGCAGTTCTTC.

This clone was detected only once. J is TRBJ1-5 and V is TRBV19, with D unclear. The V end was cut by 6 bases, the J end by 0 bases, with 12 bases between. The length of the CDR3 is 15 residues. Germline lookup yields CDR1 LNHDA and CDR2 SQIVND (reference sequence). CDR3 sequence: CASSIGVNSNQPQHF. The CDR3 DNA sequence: TGTGCCAGTAGCATCGGAGTTAATAGCAATCAGCCCCAGCATTTT.

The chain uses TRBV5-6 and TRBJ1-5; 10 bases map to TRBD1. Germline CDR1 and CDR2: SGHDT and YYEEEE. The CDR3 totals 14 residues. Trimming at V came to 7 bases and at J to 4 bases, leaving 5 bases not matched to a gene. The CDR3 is CASDGQGVNQPQHF. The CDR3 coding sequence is TGTGCCAGCGACGGACAGGGGGTTAATCAGCCCCAGCATTTT.

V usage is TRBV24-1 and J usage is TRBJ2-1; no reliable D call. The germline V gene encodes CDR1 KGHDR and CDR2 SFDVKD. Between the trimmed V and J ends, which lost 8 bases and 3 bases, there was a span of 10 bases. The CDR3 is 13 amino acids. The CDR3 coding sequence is TGTGCCACCAAGACAAACGGCTACAATGAGCAGTTCTTC. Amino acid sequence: CATKTNGYNEQFF.

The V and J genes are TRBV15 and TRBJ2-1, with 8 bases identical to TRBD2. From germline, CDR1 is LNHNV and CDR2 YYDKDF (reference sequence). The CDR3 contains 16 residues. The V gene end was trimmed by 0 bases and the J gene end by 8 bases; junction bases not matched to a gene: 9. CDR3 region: CATSRDGGLGSDEQFF. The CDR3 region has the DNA TGTGCCACCAGCAGAGATGGGGGACTAGGGTCCGATGAGCAGTTCTTC.

CDR3 protein: CASSEWDAGGPKDEQFF. The DNA for the CDR3 is TGTGCCAGCAGTGAATGGGACGCGGGAGGGCCCAAGGATGAGCAGTTCTTC. This rearrangement joins TRBV6-1 to TRBJ2-1, with 9 bases aligning to TRBD2. J was trimmed by 8 bases and V by 2 bases; bases with no gene match: 13. Per germline, CDR1 MNHNS and CDR2 SASEGT. There are 17 residues in the CDR3.

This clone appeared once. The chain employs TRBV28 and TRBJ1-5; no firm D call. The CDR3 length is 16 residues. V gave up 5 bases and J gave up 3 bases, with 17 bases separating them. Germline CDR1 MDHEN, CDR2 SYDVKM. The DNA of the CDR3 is TGTGCCAGCAGTCGCGGCGTAGGGCGGGTCAATCAGCCCCAGCATTTT. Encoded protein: CASSRGVGRVNQPQHF.

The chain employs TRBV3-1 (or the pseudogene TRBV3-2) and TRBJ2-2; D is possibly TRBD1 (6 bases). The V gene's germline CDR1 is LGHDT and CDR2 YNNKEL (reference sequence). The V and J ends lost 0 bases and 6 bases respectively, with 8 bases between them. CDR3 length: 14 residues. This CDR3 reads CASSQEGAAGELFF. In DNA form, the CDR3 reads TGTGCCAGCAGCCAAGAGGGGGCGGCCGGGGAGCTGTTTTTT.

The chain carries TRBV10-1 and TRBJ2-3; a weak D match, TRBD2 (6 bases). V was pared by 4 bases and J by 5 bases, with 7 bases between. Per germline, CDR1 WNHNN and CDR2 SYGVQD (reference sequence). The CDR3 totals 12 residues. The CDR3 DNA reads TGCGCCAGCAGTGCCGGGGGAGATACGCAGTATTTT. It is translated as CASSAGGDTQYF.

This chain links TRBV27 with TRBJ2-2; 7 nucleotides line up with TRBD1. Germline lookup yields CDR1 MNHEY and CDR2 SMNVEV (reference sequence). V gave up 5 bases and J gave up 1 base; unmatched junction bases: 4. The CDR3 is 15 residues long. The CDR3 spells CASSPRQGNTGELFF. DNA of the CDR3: TGTGCCAGCAGTCCCCGACAGGGGAACACCGGGGAGCTGTTTTTT.

The CDR3 loop reads CSVPGGGNTIYF. DNA of the CDR3: TGCAGCGTACCTGGGGGGGGAAACACCATATATTTT. The gene calls are TRBV29-1 and TRBJ1-3, with TRBD1 as a possible D gene (5 bases). The germline gives CDR1 SQVTM, CDR2 ANQGSEA. The CDR3 runs 12 residues. V was trimmed by 6 bases and J by 4 bases, leaving 10 bases between them.

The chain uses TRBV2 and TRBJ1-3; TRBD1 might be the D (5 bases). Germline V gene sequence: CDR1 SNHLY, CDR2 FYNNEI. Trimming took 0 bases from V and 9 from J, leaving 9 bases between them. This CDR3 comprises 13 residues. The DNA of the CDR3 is TGTGCCAGCAGTGAAGCGGGCGGGGGCACCATATATTTT. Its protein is CASSEAGGGTIYF. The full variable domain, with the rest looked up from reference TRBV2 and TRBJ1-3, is EPEVTQTPSHQVTQMGQEVILRCVPISNHLYFYWYRQILGQKVEFLVSFYNNEISEKSEIFDDQFSVERPDGSNFTLKIRSTKLEDSAMYFCASSEAGGGTIYFGEGSWLTVV.

The CDR3 loop reads CASSQILGGPSDTQYF. CDR3 bases: TGTGCCAGCAGCCAAATCTTGGGAGGGCCCTCAGATACGCAGTATTTT. The rearrangement links TRBV3-1 (or the pseudogene TRBV3-2) to TRBJ2-3; 7 bases are shared with TRBD2. The CDR3 spans 16 residues. V lost 2 bases to trimming and J lost 4 bases; unmatched junction nucleotides: 9. Looked up from germline, CDR1 is LGHDT and CDR2 is YNNKEL (reference sequence).

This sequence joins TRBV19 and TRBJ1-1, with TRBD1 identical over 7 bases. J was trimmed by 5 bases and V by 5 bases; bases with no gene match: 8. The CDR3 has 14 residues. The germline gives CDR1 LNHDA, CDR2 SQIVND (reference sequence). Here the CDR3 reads CASSPGEGATEAFF. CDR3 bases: TGTGCCAGTAGTCCAGGAGAGGGGGCAACTGAAGCTTTCTTT.

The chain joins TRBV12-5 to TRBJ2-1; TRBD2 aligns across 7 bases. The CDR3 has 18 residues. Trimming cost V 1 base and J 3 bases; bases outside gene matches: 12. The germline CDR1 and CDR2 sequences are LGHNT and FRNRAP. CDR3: CASGLETDSGGFYNEQFF. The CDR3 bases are TGTGCTAGTGGTTTGGAAACAGACTCCGGGGGGTTCTACAATGAGCAGTTCTTC.

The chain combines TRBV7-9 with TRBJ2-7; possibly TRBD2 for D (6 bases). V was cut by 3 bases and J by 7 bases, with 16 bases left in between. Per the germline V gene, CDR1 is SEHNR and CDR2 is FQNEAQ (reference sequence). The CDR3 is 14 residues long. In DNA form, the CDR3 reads TGTGCCAGCAGCTTCCTCCCTAGCGCTGGAGAGCAGTACTTC. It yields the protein CASSFLPSAGEQYF.

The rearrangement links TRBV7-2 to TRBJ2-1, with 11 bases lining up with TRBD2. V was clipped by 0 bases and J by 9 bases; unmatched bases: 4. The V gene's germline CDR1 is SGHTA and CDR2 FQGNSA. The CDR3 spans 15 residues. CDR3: CASSLAKGLAGEQFF. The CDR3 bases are TGTGCCAGCAGCTTAGCCAAAGGACTAGCGGGTGAGCAGTTCTTC.

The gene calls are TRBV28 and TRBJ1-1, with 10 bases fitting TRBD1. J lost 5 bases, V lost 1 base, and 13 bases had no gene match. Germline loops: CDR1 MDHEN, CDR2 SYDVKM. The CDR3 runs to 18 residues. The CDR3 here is CASSLYFPLDRGGTEAFF. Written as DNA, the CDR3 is TGTGCCAGCAGTTTATATTTCCCCCTGGACAGGGGGGGGACTGAAGCTTTCTTT. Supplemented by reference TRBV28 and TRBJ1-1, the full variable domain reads DVKVTQSSRYLVKRTGEKVFLECVQDMDHENMFWYRQDPGLGLRLIYFSYDVKMKEKGDIPEGYSVSREKKERFSLILESASTNQTSMYLCASSLYFPLDRGGTEAFFGQGTRLTVV.